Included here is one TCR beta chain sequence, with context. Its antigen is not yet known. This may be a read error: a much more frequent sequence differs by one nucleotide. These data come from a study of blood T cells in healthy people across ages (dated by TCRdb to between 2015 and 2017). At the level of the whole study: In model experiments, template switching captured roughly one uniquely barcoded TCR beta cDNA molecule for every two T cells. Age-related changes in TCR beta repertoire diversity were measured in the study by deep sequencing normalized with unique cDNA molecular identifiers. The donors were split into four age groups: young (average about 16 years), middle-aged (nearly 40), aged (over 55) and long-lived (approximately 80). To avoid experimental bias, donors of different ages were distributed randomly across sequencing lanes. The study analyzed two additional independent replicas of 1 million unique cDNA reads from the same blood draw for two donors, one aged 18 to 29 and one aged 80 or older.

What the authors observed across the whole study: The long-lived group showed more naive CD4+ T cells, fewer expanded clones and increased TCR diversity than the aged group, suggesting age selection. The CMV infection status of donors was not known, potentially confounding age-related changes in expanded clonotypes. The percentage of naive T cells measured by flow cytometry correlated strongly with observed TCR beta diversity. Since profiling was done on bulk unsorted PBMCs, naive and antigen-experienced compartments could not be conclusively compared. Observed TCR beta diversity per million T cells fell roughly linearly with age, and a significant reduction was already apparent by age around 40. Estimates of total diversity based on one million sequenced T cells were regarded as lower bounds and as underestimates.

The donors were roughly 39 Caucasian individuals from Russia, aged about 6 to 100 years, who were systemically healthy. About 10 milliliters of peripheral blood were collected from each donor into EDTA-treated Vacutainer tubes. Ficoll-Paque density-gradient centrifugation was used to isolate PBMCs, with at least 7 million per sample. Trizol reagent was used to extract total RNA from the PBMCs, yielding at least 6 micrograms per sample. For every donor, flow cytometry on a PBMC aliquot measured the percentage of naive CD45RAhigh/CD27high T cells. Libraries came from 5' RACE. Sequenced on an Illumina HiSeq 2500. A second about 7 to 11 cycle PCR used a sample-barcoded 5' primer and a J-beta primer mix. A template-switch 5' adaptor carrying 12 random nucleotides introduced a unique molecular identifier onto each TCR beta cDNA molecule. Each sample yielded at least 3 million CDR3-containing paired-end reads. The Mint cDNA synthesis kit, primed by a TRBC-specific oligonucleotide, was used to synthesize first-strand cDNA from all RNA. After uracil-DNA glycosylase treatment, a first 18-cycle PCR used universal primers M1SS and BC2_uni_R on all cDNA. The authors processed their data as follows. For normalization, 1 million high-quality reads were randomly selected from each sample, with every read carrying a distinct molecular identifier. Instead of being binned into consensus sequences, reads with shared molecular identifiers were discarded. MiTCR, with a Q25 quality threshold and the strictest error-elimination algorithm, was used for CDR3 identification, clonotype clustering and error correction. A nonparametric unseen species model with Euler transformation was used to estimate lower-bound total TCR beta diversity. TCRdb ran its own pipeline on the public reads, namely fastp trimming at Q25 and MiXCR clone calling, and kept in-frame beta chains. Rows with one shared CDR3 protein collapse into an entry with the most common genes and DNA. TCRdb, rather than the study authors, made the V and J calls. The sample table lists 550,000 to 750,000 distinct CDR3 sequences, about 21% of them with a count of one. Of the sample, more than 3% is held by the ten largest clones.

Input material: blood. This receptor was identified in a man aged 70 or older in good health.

The DNA sequence follows: TGTGCCAGCTCACCAGGGACACTAATGGCCTACGTGCAGTACTTC. Protein translation: CASSPGTLMAYVQYF. The chain employs TRBV18 and TRBJ2-7; possibly the D gene is TRBD1, per 6 matching bases. From a lookup of the germline V gene, CDR1 and CDR2 are KGHSH and LQKENI. Inclusive of the bounding cysteine and phenylalanine, the CDR3 is 15 residues long. Of all the DNA, just the CDR3 is kept, 45 bases in frame from base 1.